Each of the 16 T cell receptor beta chains below was sequenced from the same sample in a study of OX40 agonist ivuxolimab in advanced cancers. Assay: immunoSEQ multiplex PCR; the TCRdb copy retains only in-frame clones and omits some. Seen here are 70,000 to 95,000 clones, approximately 95% observed once, and the top ten hold 20%. This specimen was CD4+ or CD8+ T cells sorted from blood, taken in a trial of the OX40 agonist ivuxolimab. All receptors derive from an adult with an advanced solid tumor such as melanoma, head and neck, liver or kidney cancer.

The rearrangement uses TRBV2 and TRBJ2-7; no clear D gene. The V gene lost 6 bases and the J gene lost 3 bases, with 9 bases spanning the gap. The CDR3 is 12 amino acids. CDR1 and CDR2 (germline): SNHLY, FYNNEI. CDR3 region: CASSVGIYEQYF. CDR3 in DNA: TGTGCCAGCAGCGTGGGGATCTACGAGCAGTACTTC. The complete variable domain, with remaining parts taken from reference TRBV2 and TRBJ2-7, reads EPEVTQTPSHQVTQMGQEVILRCVPISNHLYFYWYRQILGQKVEFLVSFYNNEISEKSEIFDDQFSVERPDGSNFTLKIRSTKLEDSAMYFCASSVGIYEQYFGPGTRLTVT.

The chain carries TRBV13 and TRBJ2-5; D may be TRBD1 (6 bases). Germline CDR1 is PRHDT and CDR2 is FYEKMQ (reference sequence). The CDR3 contains 14 residues. Trimming pared 5 bases from V and 5 bases from J, leaving 15 bases between. CDR3 amino acids: CASSRARGWETQYF. The CDR3 DNA is TGTGCCAGCAGCCGGGCCAGGGGTTGGGAGACCCAGTACTTC.

This clone was seen a handful of times. The chain uses TRBV7-2 and TRBJ2-7; 7 bases map to TRBD2. Trimming at V came to 5 bases and at J to 0 bases, leaving 4 bases not matched to a gene. This CDR3 region has 14 residues. Germline CDR1 and CDR2: SGHTA and FQGNSA. The CDR3 loop is CASSHSGFSYEQYF. The DNA for the CDR3 is TGTGCCAGCAGCCATAGCGGGTTCTCCTACGAGCAGTACTTC.

This clone has only one observation. Relative to the germline gene, one junction end is altered; a read error may explain this. Additional DNA sequences in this sample encode the identical CDR3. This sequence joins TRBV7-6 and TRBJ1-2, with a tentative D call TRBD1 (6 bases). Germline lookup yields CDR1 SGHVS and CDR2 FNYEAQ. This CDR3 contains 16 residues. This CDR3 is CASSLTGVPTGYGYTF. The CDR3 DNA reads TGTGCTAGCAGCTTGACTGGGGTTCCTACAGGGTATGGCTACACCTTC.

The V gene is TRBV7-9, the J gene TRBJ1-1; 8 bases are shared with TRBD1. This CDR3 contains 14 residues. Germline-derived CDR1 and CDR2 are SEHNR and FQNEAQ (reference sequence). V lost 2 bases and J lost 4; bases outside the gene matches: 3. CDR3: CASSLSGQGTEAFF. The CDR3 bases are TGTGCCAGCAGCTTATCTGGACAGGGCACTGAAGCTTTCTTT.

V is TRBV6-1 and J is TRBJ1-1; 9 nucleotides agree with TRBD1. Germline lookup yields CDR1 MNHNS and CDR2 SASEGT. The CDR3 sequence is 14 residues long. V lost 8 bases, J lost 5 bases, and 9 bases stayed unmatched. This chain's CDR3 is CASGWDRVETEAFF. The DNA of the CDR3 is TGTGCCAGCGGGTGGGACAGGGTAGAGACTGAAGCTTTCTTT.

The chain carries TRBV11-2 and TRBJ1-1; D not certain. CDR1 is SGHAT, CDR2 FQNNGV, per germline. The CDR3 runs to 14 residues. Deletions cut 1 base from V and 4 bases from J, with 10 bases between. The CDR3 nucleotides read TGTGCCAGCAGCTTAGGTCAAGGTTTCACTGAAGCTTTCTTT. Its protein is CASSLGQGFTEAFF.

The rearrangement joins TRBV28 to TRBJ2-2, with 11 bases that match TRBD2. Germline V lookup: CDR1 MDHEN, CDR2 SYDVKM. V shed 2 bases and J 4 bases; nucleotides not matched to a gene: 12. This CDR3 has 19 residues. CDR3 amino acids: CASSLISSGRAGVTGELFF. The CDR3 region has the DNA TGTGCCAGCAGTTTAATTAGTAGCGGGAGGGCAGGTGTCACCGGGGAGCTGTTTTTT. Together with reference TRBV28 and TRBJ2-2, the CDR3 gives the full variable domain: DVKVTQSSRYLVKRTGEKVFLECVQDMDHENMFWYRQDPGLGLRLIYFSYDVKMKEKGDIPEGYSVSREKKERFSLILESASTNQTSMYLCASSLISSGRAGVTGELFFGEGSRLTVL.

The rearrangement uses TRBV7-9 and TRBJ1-2; unclear D gene. The germline V and J ends were trimmed by 4 bases and 5 bases, with 14 bases remaining between them. Germline CDR1 and CDR2: SEHNR and FQNEAQ (reference sequence). This CDR3 comprises 14 residues. The CDR3 DNA is TGTGCCAGCAGCTCGAGAGGACGGAGTTATGGCTACACCTTC. It codes for CASSSRGRSYGYTF.

The V call is TRBV28, the J call TRBJ2-1; 12 bases agree with TRBD2. V trimming: 1 base; J trimming: 8 bases; junction bases outside the gene matches: 12. The V gene's germline CDR1 is MDHEN and CDR2 SYDVKM. The CDR3 runs to 18 residues. The CDR3 DNA sequence: TGTGCCAGCAGTTTATTTAATGTGAGGACTAGCGGGAACTATGAGCAGTTCTTC. This gives the protein CASSLFNVRTSGNYEQFF.

This clone was found a few times. The chain links TRBV7-9 to TRBJ2-2; D possibly corresponds to TRBD1 (6 bases). The germline V gene encodes CDR1 SEHNR and CDR2 FQNEAQ (reference sequence). This CDR3 contains 16 residues. V lost 4 bases, J lost 0 bases, and 12 bases lay in between. CDR3 nucleotide sequence: TGTGCCAGCAGCTCCAACAGGGATTCGAACACCGGGGAGCTGTTTTTT. It encodes CASSSNRDSNTGELFF.

V gene TRBV7-9 combines with J gene TRBJ2-1; 8 positions match TRBD2. Germline CDR1 SEHNR, CDR2 FQNEAQ (reference sequence). V lost 5 bases, J lost 7 bases, and 10 bases stayed unmatched. The CDR3 sequence is 15 residues long. The chain's CDR3 is CASSNRSGGGNEQFF. The CDR3 bases are TGTGCCAGCAGCAATAGGTCGGGAGGGGGGAATGAGCAGTTCTTC. Using reference TRBV7-9 and TRBJ2-1 for the parts outside the CDR3, the full variable domain is DTGVSQNPRHKITKRGQNVTFRCDPISEHNRLYWYRQTLGQGPEFLTYFQNEAQLEKSRLLSDRFSAERPKGSFSTLEIQRTEQGDSAMYLCASSNRSGGGNEQFFGPGTRLTVL.

The rearrangement uses TRBV19 and TRBJ1-5, with a possible D match to TRBD1 (6 bases). Trimming cost V 1 base and J 0 bases, with 10 bases left between them. Germline CDR1 reads LNHDA; CDR2 reads SQIVND (reference sequence). This CDR3 has 16 residues. For the CDR3, the DNA is TGTGCCAGTAGTATAGGGGCGGGGGCTAGCAATCAGCCCCAGCATTTT. Its protein product is CASSIGAGASNQPQHF.

The chain joins TRBV2 to TRBJ1-2; 7 nucleotides line up with TRBD1. The CDR3 is 13 residues long. In germline, CDR1 is SNHLY, CDR2 FYNNEI. The J segment lost 5 bases and the V segment lost 2 bases, leaving 2 bases of the junction unmatched. DNA for the CDR3: TGTGCCAGCAGTGAATACAGGGGATATGGCTACACCTTC. Encoded protein: CASSEYRGYGYTF.

The chain couples TRBV19 to TRBJ2-1; D remains unclear. CDR1 LNHDA and CDR2 SQIVND come from the germline V gene (reference sequence). V gave up 1 base and J gave up 1 base, with 5 bases separating them. The CDR3 extends over 14 amino acids. The chain's CDR3 is CASSIAGSYNEQFF. CDR3 bases: TGTGCCAGTAGTATAGCTGGGTCCTACAATGAGCAGTTCTTC.

The chain joins TRBV27 to TRBJ1-6, with D unclear. The CDR3 is made up of 16 amino acids. The V end lost 6 bases, the J end lost 6 bases, and 18 bases lay between the germline ends. Germline CDR1 MNHEY, CDR2 SMNVEV (reference sequence). The CDR3 DNA is TGTGCCAGCAGAGATACGCGGAAGGGTCGTAATTCACCCCTCCACTTT. Protein sequence: CASRDTRKGRNSPLHF.